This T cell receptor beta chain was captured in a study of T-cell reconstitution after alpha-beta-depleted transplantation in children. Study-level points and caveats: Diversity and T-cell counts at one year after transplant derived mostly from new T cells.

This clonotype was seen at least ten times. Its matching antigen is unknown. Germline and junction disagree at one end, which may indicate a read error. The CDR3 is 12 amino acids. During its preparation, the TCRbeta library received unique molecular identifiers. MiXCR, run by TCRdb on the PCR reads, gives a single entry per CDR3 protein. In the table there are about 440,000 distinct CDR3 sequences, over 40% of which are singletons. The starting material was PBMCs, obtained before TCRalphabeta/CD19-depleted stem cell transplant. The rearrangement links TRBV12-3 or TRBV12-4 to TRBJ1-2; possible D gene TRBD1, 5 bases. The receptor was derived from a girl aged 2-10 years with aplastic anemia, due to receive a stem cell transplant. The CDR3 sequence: CASSLAPQGVSF. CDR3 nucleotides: TGTGCCAGCAGTTTGGCGCCCCAGGGCGTTTCCTTC.